This TCR beta chain was documented in a study of blood T cell repertoires in COVID-19. Across the whole study: Whether acute or convalescent, the COVID-19 samples came from the United States, Italy and Spain.

This CDR3 has 12 amino acids. Per germline, CDR1 SGHTS and CDR2 YDEGEE. Seattle cases were enrolled at active infection and followed longitudinally. In the authors' workflow: Estimates of nucleated cell counts were drawn from the amplification of reference gene primers. The method was immunoSEQ multiplex PCR; TCRdb's version includes in-frame clones alone and lacks a portion of them. The V and J calls and the clone size are those of that table, but D and trimming were determined from the DNA. This sample has about 150,000 clones, with roughly nine tenths found just once. The TCR comes from a man between 18 and 29 years old with COVID-19, enrolled during active disease. The chain is built from TRBV5-8 and TRBJ1-5; D possibly corresponds to TRBD1 (6 bases). The material sequenced was peripheral blood. The CDR3 loop is CVGAGGHQPQHF. The CDR3 nucleotides read TGTGTCGGGGCTGGGGGCCATCAGCCCCAGCATTTT.